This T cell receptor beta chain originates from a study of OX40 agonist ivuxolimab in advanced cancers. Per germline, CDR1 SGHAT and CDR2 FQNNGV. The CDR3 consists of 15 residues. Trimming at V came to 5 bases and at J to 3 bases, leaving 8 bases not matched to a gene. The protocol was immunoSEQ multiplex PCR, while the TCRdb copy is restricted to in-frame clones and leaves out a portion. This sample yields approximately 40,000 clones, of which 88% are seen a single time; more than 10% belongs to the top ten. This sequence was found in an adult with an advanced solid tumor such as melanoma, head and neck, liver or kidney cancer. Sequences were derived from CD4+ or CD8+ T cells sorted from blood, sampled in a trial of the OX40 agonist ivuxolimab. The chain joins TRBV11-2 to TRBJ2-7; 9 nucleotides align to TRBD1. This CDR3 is CASSLGTGYGYEQYF. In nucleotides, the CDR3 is TGTGCCAGCAGCCTGGGGACAGGGTATGGCTACGAGCAGTACTTC.